This record looks at one T cell receptor (beta chain) sequence and its context. The antigen it binds to is not known. No per-base quality is available; no much larger clone lies one base away. For the CD8 naive samples, CD45RO-negative cells were positively selected for CCR7, yielding a CD45RA+CCR7+ population from which TemRA cells were excluded. Healthy HIV-negative adults with no recently reported acute infections or vaccinations were included as donors. Every donor was a Caucasian adult living in Nashville, Tennessee, USA. After blood collection by leukapheresis, PBMCs were isolated using Ficoll-Histopaque density gradient centrifugation and then cryopreserved in the vapor phase of liquid nitrogen. Analytical flow cytometry was used to check the purity and quantity of every magnetically sorted T cell population. Each sorted fraction had its genomic DNA isolated and then quantified by UV absorbance on a Nanodrop 2000c.

Using the deep immunoSEQ assay, multiplex PCR amplified TCR CDR3 regions from genomic DNA. Extracted genomic DNA from each cell subset was distributed evenly across all wells of several immunoSEQ 96-well plates, and each plate was treated as a replicate. For sorted subsets, each replicate PCR was loaded with 150 to 250 ng genomic DNA, equivalent to 25,000 to 30,000 T cell genomes. The purified libraries were quantified using a Qubit 3.0 fluorometer, sized with a Bioanalyzer 2100, and then quantified again using the KAPA Library Quantification kit. A separate single-read 150-cycle Illumina NextSeq 550 flow cell was used to sequence each immunoSEQ 96-well plate. As for how the authors treated the data: Because the immunoSEQ output held only junctional sequences and lacked quality scores, the filtering could not match the filtering applied to full-length reads. To assign V/J genes and CDR3, sequences were annotated against IMGT germline references using PyIR, a Python wrapper for IgBLAST v1.9. Reads with weak V/J assignments (E-value above 1e-6), missing CDR3, stop codons, out-of-frame junctions, or ambiguous translated residues were removed. V3J clonotypes were defined as sequences sharing an identical inferred V gene, J gene, and CDR3 amino acid sequence. The percentage overlap between two repertoires was calculated by dividing the number of shared unique clonotypes by the size of the smaller repertoire. Richness of each repertoire was evaluated using RTK rarefaction, the Chao1 estimator, and Recon v2.1 estimates of unobserved clonotypes. Generation probabilities for all TCRbeta clonotypes obtained by the gDNA method from a handful of donors were computed using OLGA. TCRdb holds this immuneACCESS table with in-frame rearrangements only. Some clones are missing; in checked studies, unresolved V genes explain under half, and the rest has no known cause. V and J calls and clone size are copied from that table; D and trimming were computed from the DNA. The sample table holds approximately 810,000 clones, of which approximately 92% were seen once. 24% of the sample is held by the ten biggest clonotypes.

The data originate from a study of shared clonotypes between healthy human individuals (dated by TCRdb to about 2020). About the full investigation: The cohort included a few men and a couple of women between 18 and 49 years of age. For each donor, CD4 naive and CD4 memory were each given three plates, CD8 naive was given two plates, and CD8 memory was given one plate. Blood TCR repertoires of roughly five healthy adults were deeply sequenced to estimate repertoire size and the extent of clonotype sharing between individuals. Each donor's leukapheresis produced roughly between roughly 0.9 and 8.9 billion PBMCs. Different laboratories and diverse techniques were used to prepare libraries and sequence TCR repertoires, to increase sequencing depth and limit assay-specific biases.

What the work shows at the level of the full study, not this receptor alone: Sampling was limited to blood, and TCR repertoires in tissue likely differ from TCR repertoires in blood. Larger estimated clonotype richness was generally found for naive subsets than for memory subsets. Because the study included a small number of donors, the genetic and exposure-history diversity represented was limited. Around 5% of naive CD4, 3.5% of naive CD8, approximately 2.2% of memory CD4, and 0.35% to 0.5% of memory CD8 clonotypes were shared across several donors. Rarefaction of sorted-subset datasets indicated incomplete sequencing despite the large sequencing depth. Pairwise subsampling led to the expectation that sequencing depth would affect the degree of clonotype sharing among donors. Clonotypes shared by all four sorted-subset donors showed higher generation probabilities than non-shared clonotypes.

From the cysteine through the phenylalanine, the CDR3 covers 13 amino acids. Of the read, only the CDR3 DNA is kept; its 39 bases are in frame from base 1. From the germline V gene (reference sequence), CDR1 is SGHKS and CDR2 is YYEKEE. Trimming takes 7 bases from V and 4 bases from J, and the germline ends sit 13 bases apart. The rearranged segments are TRBV5-5 and TRBJ2-3, with the D segment possibly TRBD1 or TRBD2, each aligning over 6 bases. The source material was naive CD8+ T cells sorted from blood. Reading the label with the study, this specimen's cell subset or site is: CD45RA+CCR7+. The sequence came from a man younger than 40 in good health. The nucleotides read TGTGCCAGCTGCCCAGGGGAGGCAGATACGCAGTATTTT. The resulting protein is CASCPGEADTQYF.